These 2 T cell receptor beta chains originate from one sample sequenced in a study of tumor-infiltrating lymphocytes in localized non-small cell lung cancer. Repertoires were generated with immunoSEQ multiplex PCR, while TCRdb's copy carries only in-frame clones and drops some. The sample lists more than 15,000 clones, about 70% occurring once. Specimen: lung tumor tissue. The source is a human donor with non-small cell lung cancer.

The gene calls are TRBV5-5 and TRBJ2-5, with D uncertain. This CDR3 comprises 14 residues. With 3 bases removed from V and 2 bases from J, the gap between germline ends came to 11 bases. Germline CDR1 is SGHKS and CDR2 is YYEKEE (reference sequence). The CDR3 DNA reads TGTGCCAGCAGCTCCCCGCGCGTACAAGAGACCCAGTACTTC. Its translation is CASSSPRVQETQYF.

The chain is built from TRBV11-2 and TRBJ2-7; possibly TRBD1 for D (5 bases). With 5 bases removed from V and 4 bases from J, the gap between germline ends came to 18 bases. CDR1 is SGHAT and CDR2 is FQNNGV in the germline V gene. The CDR3 totals 15 residues. The CDR3: CASSRTTEGYYEQYF. For the CDR3, the DNA is TGTGCCAGCAGCAGAACGACAGAAGGATATTACGAGCAGTACTTC.